These 20 T cell receptor beta chains were sequenced from one sample in a study of T-cell reconstitution after alpha-beta-depleted transplantation in children. TCRbeta library preparation incorporated unique molecular identifiers. Via MiXCR, TCRdb re-called the PCR reads, giving one row per CDR3 protein. The sample has about 980,000 distinct CDR3 sequences, less than 30% seen once. Sequencing was performed on PBMCs, mostly from graft donor cells, taken 360 days after TCRalphabeta/CD19-depleted stem cell transplant. The receptors stem from a boy less than two years old who had a stem cell transplant for SCID, so the T cells may come from the graft donor.

V usage is TRBV11-2 and J usage is TRBJ2-3; 7 bases line up with TRBD1. CDR1 and CDR2 (germline): SGHAT, FQNNGV. The junction had 4 bases not matched to a gene; V was cut back by 4 bases and J by 3 bases. The CDR3 spans 14 residues. CDR3 region: CASSSHRGTDTQYF. The DNA for the CDR3 is TGTGCCAGCAGCTCTCACAGGGGAACAGATACGCAGTATTTT.

The chain links TRBV9 to TRBJ2-7; 9 bases match TRBD1. This CDR3 spans 15 amino acids. Losses at the gene ends were 4 bases for V and 5 bases for J; bases not matched to a gene: 10. Germline loops: CDR1 SGDLS, CDR2 YYNGEE. The CDR3 here is CASSPRQGVVDEQYF. The CDR3 DNA reads TGTGCCAGCAGCCCAAGACAGGGGGTCGTGGACGAGCAGTACTTC. The variable domain in full, with the rest retrieved from reference TRBV9 and TRBJ2-7, is DSGVTQTPKHLITATGQRVTLRCSPRSGDLSVYWYQQSLDQGLQFLIQYYNGEERAKGNILERFSAQQFPDLHSELNLSSLELGDSALYFCASSPRQGVVDEQYFGPGTRLTVT.

Concerning this clonotype: The CDR3 does not close with the conserved phenylalanine or tryptophan, likely indicating a read error. The limits of the CDR3 on the DNA are not certain, so only TCRdb's listed CDR3 is given. The chain carries TRBV27 and TRBJ2-5; the D call of TRBD2 is as the table states it, not checked on the DNA. Termini included, the CDR3 measures 9 amino acids. Germline-derived CDR1 and CDR2 are MNHEY and SMNVEV (reference sequence). The CDR3 sequence: CASTPEGLR.

This chain joins TRBV29-1 and TRBJ2-7; TRBD2 is a possible D gene (7 bases). The ends were cut back, 8 bases at V and 6 bases at J, with 17 bases in the middle. Germline-derived CDR1 and CDR2 are SQVTM and ANQGSEA. This CDR3 contains 12 residues. Here the CDR3 DNA reads TGCAGCTCCAGAGGGGGGGACGGCGAGCAGTACTTC. Translation gives CSSRGGDGEQYF.

This clonotype was seen many times. The rearrangement uses TRBV5-1 and TRBJ2-1; D is uncertain. The germline CDR1 and CDR2 sequences are SGHRS and YFSETQ. This CDR3 is built from 14 residues. Trimming cost V 0 bases and J 4 bases, with 8 bases left between them. CDR3 nucleotides: TGCGCCAGCAGCTTGGAGGGCCTTTACAATGAGCAGTTCTTC. Amino acids: CASSLEGLYNEQFF.

The chain uses TRBV5-4 and TRBJ1-5; no clear D gene. The CDR3 length is 15 residues. The germline V and J ends were trimmed by 0 bases and 3 bases, with 10 bases remaining between them. Germline V gene lookup returns CDR1 SGHNT and CDR2 YYREEE (reference sequence). This chain's CDR3 is CASSLGWEHNQPQHF. For the CDR3, the DNA is TGTGCCAGCAGCTTGGGCTGGGAACACAATCAGCCCCAGCATTTT.

This chain connects TRBV20-1 to TRBJ2-1, with D unclear. V was shortened by 0 bases and J by 6 bases, with 9 bases between the two germline ends. The CDR3 totals 13 residues. CDR1 is DFQATT, CDR2 SNEGSKA, per germline (reference sequence). The CDR3 sequence: CSARDTGLNEQFF. DNA of the CDR3: TGCAGTGCTAGAGATACTGGTCTCAATGAGCAGTTCTTC.

The V and J genes are TRBV6-2 or TRBV6-3 and TRBJ2-7, with TRBD1 as a possible D gene (6 bases). The V gene lost 10 bases and the J gene lost 0 bases, with 16 bases spanning the gap. The germline V gene has CDR1 MNHEY and CDR2 SVGEGT. This CDR3 contains 14 residues. This chain's CDR3 is CATRGQTISYEQYF. As DNA, the CDR3 is TGTGCCACCAGAGGACAGACGATCTCCTACGAGCAGTACTTC.

This clonotype showed up just a few times. The J gene is TRBJ2-5, the V gene TRBV20-1; possible D gene TRBD2, 6 bases. Germline CDR1 DFQATT, CDR2 SNEGSKA (reference sequence). V lost 2 bases and J lost 0, with 10 bases in between. The CDR3 is made up of 14 amino acids. CDR3 region: CSARTGVYQETQYF. As DNA, the CDR3 is TGCAGTGCTAGAACGGGGGTTTACCAAGAGACCCAGTACTTC.

The chain recombines TRBV28 with TRBJ1-1; possibly TRBD1 for D (6 bases). The V end was cut by 7 bases, the J end by 7 bases, with 16 bases between. The CDR3 extends over 13 amino acids. Germline V lookup: CDR1 MDHEN, CDR2 SYDVKM. CDR3 in amino acids: CASIGTGGNEAFF. In nucleotides, the CDR3 is TGTGCCAGCATAGGGACGGGGGGCAATGAAGCTTTCTTT.

The genes are TRBV5-1 and TRBJ2-2; TRBD1 might be the D (7 bases). Germline CDR1 is SGHRS and CDR2 is YFSETQ. This CDR3 is 16 amino acids long. V dropped 0 bases and J dropped 6 bases, with 15 bases sitting between them. The CDR3 DNA sequence: TGCGCCAGCAGCTTGGGCGGGACAGTAAAGGCCGGGGAGCTGTTTTTT. Residues: CASSLGGTVKAGELFF.

The genes are TRBV5-5 and TRBJ2-1, with D unclear. CDR1 and CDR2 (germline): SGHKS, YYEKEE (reference sequence). CDR3 length equals 14 residues. V lost 4 bases and J 4 bases, leaving 12 bases between the germline ends. In DNA, the CDR3 is TGTGCCAGCAGCCTTGGTGGTAGATACAATGAGCAGTTCTTC. It codes for CASSLGGRYNEQFF.

The table lists this clonotype with a few counts. This chain links TRBV7-4 with TRBJ1-1; D possibly corresponds to TRBD1 (5 bases). The CDR3 covers 13 residues. CDR1 is SGHVT, CDR2 SQSDAQ, per germline. Trimming took 5 bases from V and 7 from J, leaving 14 bases between them. As DNA, the CDR3 is TGTGCCAGCAGCCACCGTGGGGCGCGTGAAGCTTTCTTT. Its protein is CASSHRGAREAFF. Full variable domain (missing parts from reference TRBV7-4 and TRBJ1-1): GAGVSQSPRYKVAKRGRDVALRCDSISGHVTLYWYRQTLGQGSEVLTYSQSDAQRDKSGRPSGRFSAERPERSVSTLKIQRTEQGDSAVYLCASSHRGAREAFFGQGTRLTVV.

V usage is TRBV5-1 and J usage is TRBJ2-1, with 8 bases identical to TRBD2. The CDR3 covers 15 residues. V gave up 0 bases and J gave up 7 bases; unmatched junction bases: 6. Germline V gene lookup returns CDR1 SGHRS and CDR2 YFSETQ. DNA of the CDR3: TGCGCCAGCAGCTTGGAAATAGCGGGGCGGAATGAGCAGTTCTTC. Amino acid sequence: CASSLEIAGRNEQFF. Complete variable domain (other parts from reference TRBV5-1 and TRBJ2-1): KAGVTQTPRYLIKTRGQQVTLSCSPISGHRSVSWYQQTPGQGLQFLFEYFSETQRNKGNFPGRFSGRQFSNSRSEMNVSTLELGDSALYLCASSLEIAGRNEQFFGPGTRLTVL.

Of note for this clonotype: One end of the junction is discordant with germline, which a read error may explain. This sequence joins TRBV3-1 and TRBJ1-3; D is unclear. CDR1 LGHDT and CDR2 YNNKEL come from the germline V gene (reference sequence). The CDR3 sequence is 13 residues long. The DNA for the CDR3 is TGTGCCAGCAGCCAAAAGATCGCAGCGGCCATTTATTTT. It encodes CASSQKIAAAIYF.

There are a few counts of this clonotype. The V and J genes are TRBV5-1 and TRBJ2-2, with 8 bases fitting TRBD1. J gave up 5 bases and V 4 bases, and 4 bases lay outside the gene matches. The CDR3 runs 14 residues. Germline V CDR1 and CDR2: SGHRS, YFSETQ. In DNA form, the CDR3 reads TGCGCCAGCAGCGCAGGACAGGGTACCGGGGAGCTGTTTTTT. Protein product: CASSAGQGTGELFF.

This chain joins TRBV20-1 and TRBJ2-7; 9 bases map to TRBD2. Germline V lookup: CDR1 DFQATT, CDR2 SNEGSKA (reference sequence). There are 14 residues in the CDR3. After removal of 5 bases from V and 5 bases from J, the junction contained 10 bases not matched to a gene. Here the CDR3 reads CSAGSGLANDEQYF. In DNA, the CDR3 is TGCAGTGCTGGATCCGGACTAGCGAACGACGAGCAGTACTTC.

This clonotype appeared once. The chain employs TRBV4-3 and TRBJ2-5; a possible D gene is TRBD2 (5 bases). Germline CDR1 reads LGHNA; CDR2 reads YSLEER. V was trimmed by 0 bases and J by 4 bases, leaving 15 bases between them. This CDR3 contains 16 residues. Here the CDR3 reads CASSQDWETVGETQYF. CDR3 DNA: TGCGCCAGCAGCCAAGATTGGGAGACGGTTGGAGAGACCCAGTACTTC.

This clonotype has only one observation. The V and J genes are TRBV4-1 and TRBJ1-2; no reliable D call. The V end was cut by 1 base, the J end by 8 bases, with 14 bases between. This CDR3 comprises 14 residues. The V gene's germline CDR1 is MGHRA and CDR2 YSYEKL. CDR3 loop: CASSQGTGFGGYTF. The CDR3 DNA reads as TGCGCCAGCAGCCAAGGTACGGGGTTTGGCGGCTACACCTTC.

The chain uses TRBV12-3 or TRBV12-4 and TRBJ1-2; tentative D call: TRBD1 (5 bases). With 5 bases removed from V and 0 bases from J, the gap between germline ends came to 19 bases. This CDR3 is built from 17 residues. The CDR3 loop reads CASSPRQNISPNYGYTF. In DNA, the CDR3 is TGTGCCAGCAGTCCCCGACAGAATATAAGTCCTAACTATGGCTACACCTTC.